This is a list of T cell receptor beta chains from one sample in a study of Tregs in tolerant kidney transplant recipients. Assay: immunoSEQ multiplex PCR; the TCRdb copy retains only in-frame clones and omits some. The sample includes about 50,000 clones, approximately 89% of them seen just once. Here the sequenced sample was CD8+ T cells from blood (PBMCs), taken 12 months after the transplant. The source of these receptors is a human patient who received a combined kidney and bone marrow transplant. A subset of T cells may come from the graft donor. The CDR3 runs from the conserved cysteine through the conserved F or W. The order of the fields is V gene, J gene, D gene, clone size, CDR3 DNA, CDR3 protein. D genes are given only for firm matches. Only part of the rows carry a size: once, few, many, or a class if the clone is expanded.

v_call: TRBV7-8; j_call: TRBJ2-7; d_call: TRBD2; clone_size: -; cdr3_nt: TGTGCCTCGTTCCAGTCTGCTAGCGGGGTTAGCTCCTACGAGCAGTACTTC; cdr3_aa: CASFQSASGVSSYEQYF
v_call: TRBV28; j_call: TRBJ1-1; d_call: TRBD1; clone_size: -; cdr3_nt: TGTGCCAGCAGTTTATGGGACAGGGGACCTGAAGCTTTCTTT; cdr3_aa: CASSLWDRGPEAFF
v_call: TRBV13; j_call: TRBJ2-5; d_call: TRBD2; clone_size: few; cdr3_nt: TGTGCCAGCAGCTCCTCGGGGCGGGAGGGCATCCAAGAGACCCAGTACTTC; cdr3_aa: CASSSSGREGIQETQYF
v_call: TRBV7-8; j_call: TRBJ1-5; d_call: -; clone_size: -; cdr3_nt: TGTGCCAGCACCGGAGGCCTCAATCAGCCCCAGCATTTT; cdr3_aa: CASTGGLNQPQHF
v_call: TRBV5-6; j_call: TRBJ2-7; d_call: -; clone_size: -; cdr3_nt: TGTGCCAGCAGCTTGCAGGGGTCCTACGAGCAGTACTTC; cdr3_aa: CASSLQGSYEQYF
v_call: TRBV7-9; j_call: TRBJ1-2; d_call: TRBD1; clone_size: -; cdr3_nt: TGTGCCAGCAGCTGGACAGGACTATCCTATGGCTACACCTTC; cdr3_aa: CASSWTGLSYGYTF
v_call: TRBV29-1; j_call: TRBJ2-1; d_call: TRBD2; clone_size: -; cdr3_nt: TGCAGCGTTGATGGCGGGAGTATTTGGGATGAGCAGTTCTTC; cdr3_aa: CSVDGGSIWDEQFF
v_call: TRBV15; j_call: TRBJ2-3; d_call: TRBD1; clone_size: -; cdr3_nt: TGTGCCACCAGATCCCTCGGACAGGGGGTAAGCACAGATACGCAGTATTTT; cdr3_aa: CATRSLGQGVSTDTQYF
v_call: TRBV30; j_call: TRBJ2-1; d_call: -; clone_size: few; cdr3_nt: TGTGCCTGGAGTGTTTTGGGGGGTCGAGACGATGAGCAGTTCTTC; cdr3_aa: CAWSVLGGRDDEQFF
v_call: TRBV5-4; j_call: TRBJ2-7; d_call: -; clone_size: -; cdr3_nt: TGTGCCAGCAGCTTGGTAGCTCGGGAAGTCCCCTACGAGCAGTACTTC; cdr3_aa: CASSLVAREVPYEQYF
v_call: TRBV6-5; j_call: TRBJ2-7; d_call: TRBD1; clone_size: -; cdr3_nt: TGTGCCAGCAGTTACGGACAGGTAAACTACGAGCAGTACTTC; cdr3_aa: CASSYGQVNYEQYF
v_call: TRBV29-1; j_call: TRBJ1-4; d_call: TRBD1; clone_size: few; cdr3_nt: TGCAGCGTTGAAGAACAGGGGGATGAAAAACTGTTTTTT; cdr3_aa: CSVEEQGDEKLFF
v_call: TRBV27; j_call: TRBJ2-7; d_call: -; clone_size: -; cdr3_nt: TGTGCCAGCAGTTTACGAGGCGGGGGCCTCTACGAGCAGTACTTC; cdr3_aa: CASSLRGGGLYEQYF
v_call: TRBV7-8; j_call: TRBJ1-1; d_call: -; clone_size: -; cdr3_nt: TGTGCCAGCAGCTTACGGCAGGAGGGCACTGAAGCTTTCTTT; cdr3_aa: CASSLRQEGTEAFF
v_call: TRBV4-1; j_call: TRBJ2-7; d_call: -; clone_size: -; cdr3_nt: TGCGCCAGCAGACAAGGTCCGGGGAACTACGAGCAGTACTTC; cdr3_aa: CASRQGPGNYEQYF
v_call: TRBV5-4; j_call: TRBJ2-2; d_call: TRBD1; clone_size: few; cdr3_nt: TGTGCCAGCAGCCAAGGACAGGGAATATCCGGGGAGCTGTTTTTT; cdr3_aa: CASSQGQGISGELFF
v_call: TRBV7-9; j_call: TRBJ1-2; d_call: -; clone_size: -; cdr3_nt: TGTGCCAGCAGCCTACACACGGGGGATGGCTACACCTTC; cdr3_aa: CASSLHTGDGYTF
v_call: TRBV5-8; j_call: TRBJ2-3; d_call: TRBD1; clone_size: -; cdr3_nt: TGTGCCAGCAGGGGAACAGGGGAAGATACGCAGTATTTT; cdr3_aa: CASRGTGEDTQYF
v_call: TRBV7-8; j_call: TRBJ2-1; d_call: -; clone_size: -; cdr3_nt: TGTGCCAGCAGCTTAGCGGGGAGAAATGAGCAGTTCTTC; cdr3_aa: CASSLAGRNEQFF
v_call: TRBV4-2; j_call: TRBJ2-2; d_call: -; clone_size: -; cdr3_nt: TGTGCCAGCAGCATCTCCGGGACCGGGGAGCTGTTTTTT; cdr3_aa: CASSISGTGELFF
v_call: TRBV11-2; j_call: TRBJ2-5; d_call: TRBD2; clone_size: -; cdr3_nt: TGTGCCAGCAGCTTACTAGCGGGGGGTGGGGAGACCCAGTACTTC; cdr3_aa: CASSLLAGGGETQYF
v_call: TRBV11-2; j_call: TRBJ2-3; d_call: TRBD1; clone_size: -; cdr3_nt: TGTGCCAGCAGCAACCAACACAGGGGAACAGATACGCAGTATTTT; cdr3_aa: CASSNQHRGTDTQYF
v_call: TRBV6-6; j_call: TRBJ1-1; d_call: TRBD1; clone_size: -; cdr3_nt: TGTGCCAGCAGCCTAACAGGGGGCGGTCAAGCTTTCTTT; cdr3_aa: CASSLTGGGQAFF
v_call: TRBV6-1; j_call: TRBJ2-7; d_call: -; clone_size: -; cdr3_nt: TGTGCCAGCACTGACAGCTACGAGCAGTACTTC; cdr3_aa: CASTDSYEQYF
v_call: TRBV30; j_call: TRBJ2-5; d_call: TRBD1; clone_size: -; cdr3_nt: TGTGCCTGGGAGGGGGCGAGGTTAAAGACCCAGTACTTC; cdr3_aa: CAWEGARLKTQYF
v_call: TRBV5-8; j_call: TRBJ2-3; d_call: TRBD2; clone_size: -; cdr3_nt: TGTGCCAGCAGCTTGGGACTAGCGATAAATACGCAGTATTTT; cdr3_aa: CASSLGLAINTQYF
v_call: TRBV7-9; j_call: TRBJ2-5; d_call: TRBD2; clone_size: -; cdr3_nt: TGTGCCAGCAGCCCTCAAGAGACTAGCAAGCAAGAGACCCAGTACTTC; cdr3_aa: CASSPQETSKQETQYF
v_call: TRBV9; j_call: TRBJ2-7; d_call: -; clone_size: -; cdr3_nt: TGTGCCAGCAGCGTAGTGACAGGAGGCGAGCAGTACTTC; cdr3_aa: CASSVVTGGEQYF
v_call: TRBV6-5; j_call: TRBJ1-5; d_call: -; clone_size: -; cdr3_nt: TGTGCCAGCAGTTACTCCAGGGGCCGGCATTTT; cdr3_aa: CASSYSRGRHF
v_call: TRBV15; j_call: TRBJ1-2; d_call: -; clone_size: few; cdr3_nt: TGTGCCACCGGTAGCGGGACTAACTATGGCTACACCTTC; cdr3_aa: CATGSGTNYGYTF
v_call: TRBV4-1; j_call: TRBJ1-2; d_call: -; clone_size: -; cdr3_nt: TGCGCCAGCAGCCAAGACCGACGGGTTTATGGCTACACCTTC; cdr3_aa: CASSQDRRVYGYTF
v_call: TRBV2; j_call: TRBJ1-5; d_call: -; clone_size: -; cdr3_nt: TGTGCCAGCAGCACAGGGAATCAGCCCCAGCATTTT; cdr3_aa: CASSTGNQPQHF
v_call: TRBV7-3; j_call: TRBJ2-7; d_call: -; clone_size: once; cdr3_nt: TGTGCCAGCAGCCCGGGGTTGGGCGTCGCCTACGAGCAGTACTTC; cdr3_aa: CASSPGLGVAYEQYF
v_call: TRBV7-3; j_call: TRBJ1-6; d_call: -; clone_size: -; cdr3_nt: TGTGCCAGCAGCTTAGAGGACAGTTACTATTCACCCCTCCACTTT; cdr3_aa: CASSLEDSYYSPLHF
v_call: TRBV13; j_call: TRBJ2-1; d_call: TRBD2; clone_size: -; cdr3_nt: TGTGCCAGCAGCATGGGACTAGCCCATGAGCAGTTCTTC; cdr3_aa: CASSMGLAHEQFF
v_call: TRBV10-1; j_call: TRBJ2-7; d_call: TRBD2; clone_size: -; cdr3_nt: TGCGCCAGCAGTGCCAACCCGGGACTAGCGAACTACGAGCAGTACTTC; cdr3_aa: CASSANPGLANYEQYF
v_call: TRBV5-1; j_call: TRBJ2-7; d_call: TRBD2; clone_size: -; cdr3_nt: TGCGCCAGCACTCATGATGGTAGCGGGGCCTTGTCCTACGAGCAGTACTTC; cdr3_aa: CASTHDGSGALSYEQYF
v_call: TRBV7-3; j_call: TRBJ2-5; d_call: -; clone_size: -; cdr3_nt: TGTGCCAGCAGCTCTAACCTAATGGAGACCCAGTACTTC; cdr3_aa: CASSSNLMETQYF
v_call: TRBV7-9; j_call: TRBJ2-3; d_call: -; clone_size: once; cdr3_nt: TGTGCCAGCAGCTTCCAGACAGATACGCAGTATTTT; cdr3_aa: CASSFQTDTQYF
v_call: TRBV15; j_call: TRBJ2-1; d_call: -; clone_size: -; cdr3_nt: TGTGCCACCAGCAGCGTAAGTTGGCCAGCCTACAATGAGCAGTTCTTC; cdr3_aa: CATSSVSWPAYNEQFF
v_call: TRBV9; j_call: TRBJ2-1; d_call: TRBD2; clone_size: -; cdr3_nt: TGTGCCAGCAGTGACACAAGCGGGAGGGCCGGTTACAATGAGCAGTTCTTC; cdr3_aa: CASSDTSGRAGYNEQFF
v_call: TRBV7-9; j_call: TRBJ2-3; d_call: -; clone_size: -; cdr3_nt: TGTGCCAGCAGCTTAGACTACACAGATACGCAGTATTTT; cdr3_aa: CASSLDYTDTQYF
v_call: TRBV5-4; j_call: TRBJ2-2; d_call: TRBD1; clone_size: -; cdr3_nt: TGTGCCAGCAGCTTTTTCTTTCTGGGCAGGGGGCAGAACACCGGGGAGCTGTTTTTT; cdr3_aa: CASSFFFLGRGQNTGELFF
v_call: TRBV7-9; j_call: TRBJ1-1; d_call: -; clone_size: -; cdr3_nt: TGTGCCAGCAGCTTGACAGGGAACACTGAAGCTTTCTTT; cdr3_aa: CASSLTGNTEAFF
v_call: TRBV4-3; j_call: TRBJ2-3; d_call: TRBD2; clone_size: -; cdr3_nt: TGCGCCAGCAGCCAAGAGGACATGACTAGCGGGAGCACAGATACGCAGTATTTT; cdr3_aa: CASSQEDMTSGSTDTQYF